This T cell receptor (beta chain) is from a study of technical replicates of blood from a few donors. The CDR3 has 14 residues. CDR1 is SQVTM and CDR2 is ANQGSEA in the germline V gene. V gave up 8 bases and J gave up 0 bases, with 16 bases separating them. Using immunoSEQ multiplex PCR, the repertoire was profiled, and TCRdb retains in-frame clones only, with some absent. The repertoire holds 60,000 to 80,000 clones, with around 84% as singletons. This rearrangement joins TRBV29-1 to TRBJ1-1; tentative D call: TRBD1 (5 bases). The sequence was obtained from a human donor in good health. Some clones in this sample may be carry-over from other donors' samples. The sequencing input was PBMCs. The CDR3 region is CSIQAGDLNTEAFF. CDR3 coding DNA: TGCAGCATACAGGCCGGCGATTTGAACACTGAAGCTTTCTTT.